The 13 T cell receptor beta chains below come from one sample, sequenced in a study of blood T cell repertoires in COVID-19. Sequencing used immunoSEQ multiplex PCR; TCRdb keeps in-frame clones, though not all of them. Counted here are about 180,000 clones, 80% to 90% occurring once; the ten biggest clones make up over 2.5%. Material for sequencing was peripheral blood. Receptors were obtained from a man aged 55 to 70 with acute or convalescent COVID-19.

This chain joins TRBV3-1 (or the pseudogene TRBV3-2) and TRBJ2-1; no clear D. From germline, CDR1 is LGHDT and CDR2 YNNKEL (reference sequence). CDR3 size: 12 residues. Trimming pared 3 bases from V and 7 bases from J, leaving 7 bases between. Here the CDR3 DNA reads TGTGCCAGCAGCCAGACATGGAATGAGCAGTTCTTC. Its protein is CASSQTWNEQFF.

The CDR3 bases are TGTGCCAGCAGCGTATCGACAGGGGGCGCAGATACGCAGTATTTT. It yields the protein CASSVSTGGADTQYF. V usage is TRBV9 and J usage is TRBJ2-3, with 10 bases matching TRBD1. The J segment lost 4 bases and the V segment lost 1 base, leaving 3 bases of the junction unmatched. CDR3 size: 15 residues. Germline CDR1 and CDR2: SGDLS and YYNGEE.

CDR3 coding DNA: TGTGCCAGCAGCTTGGACGGGACAGGAGTCTCACCCCTCCACTTT. This codes for CASSLDGTGVSPLHF. This rearrangement joins TRBV5-4 to TRBJ1-6; 8 nucleotides align to TRBD1. Trimming cost V 0 bases and J 10 bases; bases outside gene matches: 6. Germline-derived CDR1 and CDR2 are SGHNT and YYREEE (reference sequence). The CDR3 consists of 15 residues.

The rearrangement uses TRBV19 and TRBJ2-5; 9 positions match TRBD1. CDR1 is LNHDA, CDR2 SQIVND, per germline (reference sequence). This CDR3 region has 15 residues. V gave up 3 bases and J gave up 3 bases; unmatched junction bases: 5. The CDR3 protein is CASSMAGQGKETQYF. The CDR3 nucleotides are TGTGCCAGTAGTATGGCCGGACAGGGGAAAGAGACCCAGTACTTC.

This sequence joins TRBV18 and TRBJ2-7; possible D gene TRBD1, 5 bases. V lost 2 bases and J 1 base, leaving 9 bases between the germline ends. CDR3 length: 14 amino acids. From germline, CDR1 is KGHSH and CDR2 LQKENI. CDR3 sequence: CASSPRTFSYEQYF. The CDR3 nucleotides are TGTGCCAGCTCACCAAGGACATTTTCCTACGAGCAGTACTTC.

J is TRBJ1-3 and V is TRBV28, with a tentative D call TRBD1 (6 bases). Trimming removed 5 bases at V and 0 bases at J, with 14 bases between. The germline CDR1 and CDR2 sequences are MDHEN and SYDVKM. The CDR3 spans 16 residues. The CDR3 sequence is CASSHRDIISGNTIYF. For the CDR3, the DNA is TGTGCCAGCAGTCACAGGGACATCATCTCTGGAAACACCATATATTTT.

The chain links TRBV14 to TRBJ2-3, with 7 bases lining up with TRBD2. The CDR3 loop spans 15 amino acids. The junction had 5 bases not matched to a gene; V was cut back by 4 bases and J by 1 base. From germline, CDR1 is SGHDN and CDR2 FVKESK. CDR3 sequence: CASSRKTSGTDTQYF. CDR3 sequence (DNA): TGTGCCAGCAGCCGAAAAACTAGCGGCACAGATACGCAGTATTTT.

The CDR3 here is CASSEMGARSNQPQHF. The CDR3 DNA sequence: TGTGCCAGCAGTGAAATGGGGGCCAGGAGCAATCAGCCCCAGCATTTT. The rearrangement uses TRBV2 and TRBJ1-5; perhaps TRBD1 as D (6 bases). The CDR3 consists of 16 residues. CDR1 SNHLY and CDR2 FYNNEI come from the germline V gene. Deletions cut 2 bases from V and 1 base from J, with 12 bases between.

This clone turned up a few times. The chain has TRBV6-5 and TRBJ1-2; the D gene is possibly TRBD1 (6 bases). Trimming took off 7 bases at V and 8 bases at J, with 17 bases between the two ends. Germline V gene lookup returns CDR1 MNHEY and CDR2 SVGAGI. The CDR3 totals 13 residues. Here the CDR3 reads CASTDSYREGYTF. For the CDR3, the DNA is TGTGCCAGCACCGATTCCTACAGGGAAGGCTACACCTTC.

The V and J genes are TRBV5-1 and TRBJ2-3; 11 bases are a match to TRBD2. This CDR3 comprises 15 residues. Trimming cost V 1 base and J 7 bases; bases outside gene matches: 5. The germline gives CDR1 SGHRS, CDR2 YFSETQ. The chain's CDR3 is CASSLTSGSFNTQYF. The CDR3 DNA reads TGCGCCAGCAGCTTGACTAGCGGGAGTTTTAATACGCAGTATTTT.

The table lists this clone with a few counts. V usage is TRBV11-2 and J usage is TRBJ2-5; 7 bases map to TRBD1. The CDR3 has 14 amino acids. V shed 6 bases and J 5 bases; nucleotides not matched to a gene: 9. Germline V gives CDR1 SGHAT, CDR2 FQNNGV. The CDR3 loop reads CASRRGGSMETQYF. CDR3 nucleotide sequence: TGTGCCAGCAGGCGAGGGGGCTCGATGGAGACCCAGTACTTC.

This chain joins TRBV24-1 and TRBJ2-6, with 8 bases identical to TRBD2. This CDR3 comprises 17 residues. In germline, CDR1 is KGHDR, CDR2 SFDVKD. The V segment lost 9 bases and the J segment 4 bases; nucleotides outside the gene matches: 13. The CDR3 protein is CATADAGGARGANVLTF. CDR3 bases: TGTGCCACCGCGGATGCGGGGGGCGCAAGAGGGGCCAACGTCCTGACTTTC.

This rearrangement joins TRBV4-3 to TRBJ2-7; perhaps TRBD1 as D (5 bases). The V gene's germline CDR1 is LGHNA and CDR2 YSLEER. The CDR3 length is 14 residues. V dropped 0 bases and J dropped 6 bases, with 12 bases sitting between them. The CDR3: CASSQEWTSGEQYF. The CDR3 DNA sequence: TGCGCCAGCAGCCAAGAGTGGACAAGTGGCGAGCAGTACTTC.